The TCR beta chain described here comes from a study of blood T cell repertoires in COVID-19. Cohorts were determined from participant-reported clinical history. Data came from immunoSEQ multiplex PCR; TCRdb stores just in-frame clones and leaves some out. The table records approximately 230,000 clones, 75% to 90% of them present only once. The sample taken for sequencing was PBMCs or T cells enriched from blood (not recorded which). This receptor was taken from a woman aged 30 to 39 with acute COVID-19.

The CDR3 sequence is CASSEAGVRSGNTIYF. CDR3 nucleotides: TGTGCCAGCAGTGAAGCGGGAGTCCGCTCTGGAAACACCATATATTTT. This rearrangement joins TRBV6-1 to TRBJ1-3; D gene uncertain. V lost 0 bases and J 0 bases, leaving 9 bases between the germline ends. In germline, CDR1 is MNHNS, CDR2 SASEGT. The CDR3 has 16 residues.